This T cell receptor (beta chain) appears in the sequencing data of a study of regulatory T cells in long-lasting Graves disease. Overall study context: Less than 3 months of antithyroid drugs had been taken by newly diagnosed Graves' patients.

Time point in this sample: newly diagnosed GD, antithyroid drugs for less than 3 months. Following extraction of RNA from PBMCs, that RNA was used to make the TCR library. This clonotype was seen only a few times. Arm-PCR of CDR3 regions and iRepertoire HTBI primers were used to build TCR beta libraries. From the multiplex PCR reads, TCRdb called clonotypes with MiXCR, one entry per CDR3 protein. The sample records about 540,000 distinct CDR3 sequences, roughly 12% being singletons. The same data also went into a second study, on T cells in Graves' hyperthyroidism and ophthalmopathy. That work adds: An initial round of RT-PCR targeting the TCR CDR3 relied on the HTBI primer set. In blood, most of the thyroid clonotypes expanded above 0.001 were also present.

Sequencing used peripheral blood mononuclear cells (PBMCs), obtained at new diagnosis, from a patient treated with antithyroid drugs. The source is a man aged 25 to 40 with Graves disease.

CDR3: CASSQESAEPGNTIYF. CDR3 DNA: TGCGCCAGCAGCCAAGAATCAGCAGAGCCTGGAAACACCATATATTTT. The V and J genes are TRBV4-1 and TRBJ1-3; no clear D gene. The germline gives CDR1 MGHRA, CDR2 YSYEKL. There are 16 residues in the CDR3. V was shortened by 0 bases and J by 2 bases, with 11 bases between the two germline ends.